This T cell receptor (beta chain) came from a study of blood T cell repertoires in COVID-19. Background on the study: Collection of acute and convalescent COVID-19 samples took place in the United States, Italy and Spain. From T cells, B-cell-depleted T cells, or PBMCs came the material, which was cDNA or gDNA.

Followed longitudinally, the Seattle patients had been enrolled during active infection. The CDR3 extends over 14 amino acids. The J segment lost 8 bases and the V segment lost 6 bases, leaving 8 bases of the junction unmatched. CDR1 and CDR2 (germline): LNHDA, SQIVND (reference sequence). Per the study methods: Reference gene primer amplification gave nucleated cell count estimates. Sequencing used immunoSEQ multiplex PCR; TCRdb keeps in-frame clones, though not all of them. The V and J calls and the clone size are those of that table, but D and trimming were determined from the DNA. The sample has about 190,000 clones; approximately 87% are singletons.

Sequencing was carried out using peripheral blood. The chain carries TRBV19 and TRBJ2-2; 8 bases match TRBD2. This TCR was recovered from a woman aged 70 to 79 with COVID-19, enrolled during active disease. The CDR3 protein is CASSTAGVVGELFF. The CDR3 bases are TGTGCCAGTAGCACAGCGGGAGTCGTTGGGGAGCTGTTTTTT.